This T cell receptor (beta chain) was retrieved from a study of cytomegalovirus exposure and HLA in healthy donors. Use of 60 Vbeta and 13 Jbeta primers characterized the PCR. Method: immunoSEQ multiplex PCR; TCRdb's copy keeps in-frame clones and lacks some. The repertoire consists of 250,000 to 350,000 clones, with roughly 88% occurring once and the leading ten covering around 4%. The study, taken as a whole, reports: Highly shared variants forming one cluster were likely a sequencing artifact.

Trimming stripped 1 base from V and 0 bases from J, with 12 bases between. From germline, CDR1 is SNHLY and CDR2 FYNNEI. The CDR3 length is 16 residues. As to this clone: Its target is unknown.

The sequence came from a man aged 35 to 55 in good health and CMV-seropositive. The sample taken for sequencing was PBMCs. The rearrangement uses TRBV2 and TRBJ1-1; D may be TRBD1 (5 bases). Here the CDR3 reads CASSEEGIGLNTEAFF. The DNA for the CDR3 is TGTGCCAGCAGTGAAGAGGGGATAGGCTTGAACACTGAAGCTTTCTTT. Full variable domain (remainder filled in from reference TRBV2 and TRBJ1-1): EPEVTQTPSHQVTQMGQEVILRCVPISNHLYFYWYRQILGQKVEFLVSFYNNEISEKSEIFDDQFSVERPDGSNFTLKIRSTKLEDSAMYFCASSEEGIGLNTEAFFGQGTRLTVV.